This T cell receptor beta chain appears in the sequencing data of a study of cytomegalovirus exposure and HLA in healthy donors. Use of 60 Vbeta and 13 Jbeta primers characterized the PCR. Repertoires were generated with immunoSEQ multiplex PCR, while TCRdb's copy carries only in-frame clones and drops some. The sample has 240,000 or so clones, around 81% seen once; the top ten hold 8%. Germline CDR1 is LNHDA and CDR2 is SQIVND (reference sequence). This CDR3 region has 16 residues. Trimming took 3 bases from V and 2 from J, leaving 16 bases between them. The gene calls are TRBV19 and TRBJ2-5, with D unresolved. The sequence derives from a woman in her fifties or sixties in good health and CMV-seropositive. Sequencing used PBMCs. For the CDR3, the DNA is TGTGCCAGTAGTATCGGCCTCGCCGGCGGTCAAGAGACCCAGTACTTC. Translated: CASSIGLAGGQETQYF.